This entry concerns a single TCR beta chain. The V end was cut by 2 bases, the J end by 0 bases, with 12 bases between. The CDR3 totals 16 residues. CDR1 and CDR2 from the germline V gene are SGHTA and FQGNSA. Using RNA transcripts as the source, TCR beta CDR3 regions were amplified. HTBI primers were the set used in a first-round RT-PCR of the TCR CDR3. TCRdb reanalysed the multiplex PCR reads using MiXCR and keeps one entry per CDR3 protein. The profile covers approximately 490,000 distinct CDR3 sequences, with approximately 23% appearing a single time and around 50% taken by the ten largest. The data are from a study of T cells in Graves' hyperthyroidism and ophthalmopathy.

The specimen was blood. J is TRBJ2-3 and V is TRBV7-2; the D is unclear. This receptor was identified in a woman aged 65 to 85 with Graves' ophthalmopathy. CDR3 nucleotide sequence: TGTGCCAGCAGCTTATTTATACCGGGTAGCACAGATACGCAGTATTTT. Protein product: CASSLFIPGSTDTQYF.